This T cell receptor beta chain is from a study of CD8+ T cells in alopecia areata. The study's findings and limits: Lesional tissue from the scalp (especially in alopecia totalis/universalis) showed higher clonality than normal scalp. Relative to mice, TCR sharing across patients was less clear, a difference possibly HLA-related. Scalp clonality and expanded CD8+ clones among the top 100 were significantly decreased by tofacitinib.

This clone was seen a single time. No antigen is known for it. This sample's treatment: oral pan-JAK inhibitor, 5-10 mg twice daily. Researchers took lesional scalp punch biopsies and peripheral blood from people who were alopecia areata patients. This CDR3 region has 15 residues. Trimming at V came to 2 bases and at J to 6 bases, leaving 5 bases not matched to a gene. From germline, CDR1 is SGHRS and CDR2 YFSETQ. Once RNA had been extracted, it was reverse transcribed into cDNA to act as the sequencing template. Generated by immunoSEQ multiplex PCR, the TCRdb table keeps only in-frame clones and is missing some. The sample lists 270,000 or so clones, nearly 60% occurring once.

This chain connects TRBV5-1 to TRBJ1-6; 7 positions match TRBD1. Specimen: CD4+ T cells sorted from blood, collected at week 24, from a patient treated with tofacitinib. The sequence was collected from a human donor with alopecia areata. CDR3 amino acids: CASSFRQGGNSPLHF. The CDR3 region has the DNA TGCGCCAGCAGCTTCAGACAGGGAGGTAATTCACCCCTCCACTTT.